This TCR beta chain was sequenced during a study of cytomegalovirus exposure and HLA in healthy donors. Study as a whole: Genotyping showed roughly 81% of some 400 donors falling in the Caucasian-associated ancestry cluster.

Study-wide findings and caveats: Highly shared sequence variants in one cluster were likely a sequencing artifact.

CDR1 is SGHVS and CDR2 is FNYEAQ in the germline V gene. Trimming removed 5 bases at V and 3 bases at J, with 8 bases between. The CDR3 runs 13 residues. In the case of this clone: What it binds is unknown.

The PCR contained 60 Vbeta and 13 Jbeta primers. The method was immunoSEQ multiplex PCR; TCRdb's version includes in-frame clones alone and lacks a portion of them. There are fewer than 100,000 clones in the sample; around 76% occur only once, and roughly 7% lies in the top ten. The chain employs TRBV7-6 and TRBJ2-1, with D perhaps matching TRBD1 (5 bases). The receptor was isolated from a man aged 35 to 55 in good health and CMV-seropositive. The specimen was PBMCs. CDR3 coding DNA: TGTGCCAGCAGCAACACAGGCTACAATGAGCAGTTCTTC. Residues: CASSNTGYNEQFF.